This is a list of T cell receptor beta chains from one sample in a study of shared clonotypes between healthy human individuals. The method was immunoSEQ multiplex PCR; TCRdb's version includes in-frame clones alone and lacks a portion of them. The data contain under 650,000 clones, about 96% of them singletons. Sequenced: naive CD4+ T cells sorted from blood. The receptors were gathered from a woman in her twenties or thirties in good health. The CDR3 runs from the conserved cysteine through the conserved F or W. A D gene is named only where the DNA matches it firmly. A row's size may be missing; if present it is once, few, many or a size class.

cdr3_nt cdr3_aa j_call d_call v_call clone_size
TGTGCCAGTACCGACCCCAGGGGCGGCAATCAGCCCCAGCATTTT CASTDPRGGNQPQHF TRBJ1-5 NA TRBV19 NA
TGTGCCAGCAGCAGGGACAGGAGTGGCACTGAAGCTTTCTTT CASSRDRSGTEAFF TRBJ1-1 TRBD1 TRBV5-4 once
TGTGCCAGCACCAACCAAACCTCTCCCGGGACAGGGGGCGACACCGGGGAGCTGTTTTTT CASTNQTSPGTGGDTGELFF TRBJ2-2 NA TRBV21-1 NA
TGTGCCAGCAGTGACCGGACGACTAGCGGGATTCTCTATGAGCAGTTCTTC CASSDRTTSGILYEQFF TRBJ2-1 TRBD2 TRBV2 NA
TGTGCCAGCAGTTTTTCAGGGACCCAAGAGACCCAGTACTTC CASSFSGTQETQYF TRBJ2-5 NA TRBV6-5 NA
TGTGCCAGCAGCTTAGCGACACACCGCTACGAGCAGTACTTC CASSLATHRYEQYF TRBJ2-7 NA TRBV11-1 once
TGCAGCGTTGGAAGTCAGTGGACTAGCGGGAGCTACGAGCAGTACTTC CSVGSQWTSGSYEQYF TRBJ2-7 TRBD2 TRBV29-1 NA
TGCGCCAGCAGCTTGGATGTAGCGGGGCAATACAATGAGCAGTTCTTC CASSLDVAGQYNEQFF TRBJ2-1 TRBD2 TRBV5-1 NA
TGCGCCAGCAGTGATAAGGCGGGATCCTACAATGAGCAGTTCTTC CASSDKAGSYNEQFF TRBJ2-1 NA TRBV10-1 NA
TGTGCCAGCAGCCCAACGGAGAGGTTACAGGTCTTGGAGCAGTACTTC CASSPTERLQVLEQYF TRBJ2-7 NA TRBV11-2 NA
TGTGCCAGTAGTATCGGGGCAGCAATTTCCTACGAGCAGTACTTC CASSIGAAISYEQYF TRBJ2-7 NA TRBV19 NA
TGTGCCAGCAGTTACAGACTAGCGGGGACCCTCAATGAGCAGTTCTTC CASSYRLAGTLNEQFF TRBJ2-1 TRBD2 TRBV2 NA
TGTGCCAGCAGTTCCCCGCAGGGGCCTCCTTACAATGAGCAGTTCTTC CASSSPQGPPYNEQFF TRBJ2-1 NA TRBV6-5 NA
TGCGCCAGCAGCTTGGGCCAGGGGCTAGCCCTCAATGAGCAGTTCTTC CASSLGQGLALNEQFF TRBJ2-1 NA TRBV5-1 NA
TGTGCCAGCAGCTCCCGCCGGACAGGGGCCACGAACACTGAAGCTTTCTTT CASSSRRTGATNTEAFF TRBJ1-1 TRBD1 TRBV7-9 NA
TGCACCAGCAAGGCCAGGGGGCTCTACGAGCAGTACTTC CTSKARGLYEQYF TRBJ2-7 NA TRBV1 NA
TGTGCCAGCAGCGTACGTGGGGATCCCAGCACTGAAGCTTTCTTT CASSVRGDPSTEAFF TRBJ1-1 NA TRBV9 NA
TGCAGCGTTCGACTAGCGGGAGCTACTTCGCAGTATTTT CSVRLAGATSQYF TRBJ2-3 TRBD2 TRBV29-1 NA
TGTGCCAGCTCACCACGCTTTCAGAACACCGGGGAGCTGTTTTTT CASSPRFQNTGELFF TRBJ2-2 NA TRBV18 NA
TGCGCCAGCAGAGGGCTAGCGGGAGGTGGGGGGCCCTACAATGAGCAGTTCTTC CASRGLAGGGGPYNEQFF TRBJ2-1 TRBD2 TRBV5-1 NA
TGCGCCAGCAGCTTGAATCCGGGTGGCGAGCAGTACTTC CASSLNPGGEQYF TRBJ2-7 NA TRBV5-1 NA
TGTGCCAGCAGTGGTTATATAGGAGGAAGTCATACGCAGTATTTT CASSGYIGGSHTQYF TRBJ2-3 NA TRBV28 NA
TGTGCCAGCCGGGAAACAGATACGCAGTATTTT CASRETDTQYF TRBJ2-3 NA TRBV7-9 NA
TGTGCCAGCAGCGGTAGAACAGGGGTGAACACTGAAGCTTTCTTT CASSGRTGVNTEAFF TRBJ1-1 TRBD1 TRBV9 NA
TGTGCCAGCAGCCCTACAAGTGGAGGCTCCTACGAGCAGTACTTC CASSPTSGGSYEQYF TRBJ2-7 NA TRBV28 NA
TGCGCCAGCAGCGACTTGCAGGTACCGAGGAACGAGCAGTACTTC CASSDLQVPRNEQYF TRBJ2-7 NA TRBV4-1 NA
TGTGCCAGCTCACCACCATCACGAGGGACAGATGGCTACACCTTC CASSPPSRGTDGYTF TRBJ1-2 TRBD1 TRBV18 NA
TGTGCCAGCAAATCTTGGCAGGGGGTCGCTGAAGCTTTCTTT CASKSWQGVAEAFF TRBJ1-1 TRBD1 TRBV28 NA
TGTGCCAGCAGTGAGGAAGGGGGCTACGAGCAGTACTTC CASSEEGGYEQYF TRBJ2-7 NA TRBV2 NA
TGTGCCAGTACCCGACAGCCTATACATGGCTACACCTTC CASTRQPIHGYTF TRBJ1-2 NA TRBV19 NA
TGCGCCAGCAGCTTGGATGCGGCTGGAAACACCATATATTTT CASSLDAAGNTIYF TRBJ1-3 NA TRBV5-1 few
TGTGCCAGCGGTCTAGATGGTCCCGGGACTTCCTATTACTTC CASGLDGPGTSYYF TRBJ2-7 NA TRBV27 NA
TGCGCCAGCAAGAGACTAGCGGGGAGCTCCTACGAGCAGTACTTC CASKRLAGSSYEQYF TRBJ2-7 TRBD2 TRBV5-1 NA
TGTGCCAGCAGCCTTGGGGGGGATAGCAATCAGCCCCAGCATTTT CASSLGGDSNQPQHF TRBJ1-5 NA TRBV28 once
TGTGCCTGGAGTGAGGATGGAAATCAGCCCCAGCATTTT CAWSEDGNQPQHF TRBJ1-5 NA TRBV30 NA
TGTGCCAGCTCAAAAGACAGGGGCAATCAGCCCCAGCATTTT CASSKDRGNQPQHF TRBJ1-5 TRBD1 TRBV18 NA
TGCGCCAGCAGCTTGGTATCGACAGGGCTGACTAACTATGGCTACACCTTC CASSLVSTGLTNYGYTF TRBJ1-2 TRBD1 TRBV5-1 NA
TGTGCCAGCAGCTTGGAGTCTAGCGGGAATTACAATGAGCAGTTCTTC CASSLESSGNYNEQFF TRBJ2-1 TRBD2 TRBV7-8 NA
TGCGCCAGCAGCGGGGGACAGAGCTATACAACACCTCAAGAGACCCAGTACTTC CASSGGQSYTTPQETQYF TRBJ2-5 TRBD1 TRBV5-1 NA
TGTGCCAGCAGTTCGAACTACAGGGGAAGCGACTACGAGCAGTACTTC CASSSNYRGSDYEQYF TRBJ2-7 TRBD1 TRBV27 NA
TGCGCCAGCAGCCGATACACAGAGGGGACAGGGTTGGGGGATGAGCAGTTCTTC CASSRYTEGTGLGDEQFF TRBJ2-1 TRBD1 TRBV5-1 NA
TGTGCCAGCAGTCCCGCAACTCCATGGGACGGCCGCTCTGGAAACACCATATATTTT CASSPATPWDGRSGNTIYF TRBJ1-3 NA TRBV28 once
TGTGCCAGCGCGACTAGCGGGACCCACGAGCAGTACTTC CASATSGTHEQYF TRBJ2-7 TRBD2 TRBV5-4 NA
TGTGCCAGCAGCTCAAAATTCGGGCCCTACGAGCAGTACTTC CASSSKFGPYEQYF TRBJ2-7 NA TRBV28 NA
TGCGCCAGCAGCTCCAGGACCAAACTCTCGACAGGGGGTACCCACGAGCAGTACTTC CASSSRTKLSTGGTHEQYF TRBJ2-7 TRBD1 TRBV5-1 NA
TGTGCCAGCAGCCCTGGACAGGGGGAGACCCAGTACTTC CASSPGQGETQYF TRBJ2-5 TRBD1 TRBV7-2 NA
TGTGCCTGGAGCGGACCGACAGGGATTCCTGGAAACACCATATATTTT CAWSGPTGIPGNTIYF TRBJ1-3 TRBD1 TRBV30 NA
TGTGCCAGCAGTTTATCTGGACTAGCGGTTCTATCAGGGGGTTCCTACGAGCAGTACTTC CASSLSGLAVLSGGSYEQYF TRBJ2-7 TRBD2 TRBV28 NA
TGTGCCAGCAGCTTAGATCGAAGGTTTTACGAGCAGTACTTC CASSLDRRFYEQYF TRBJ2-7 NA TRBV11-2 NA
TGTGCCAGCAGTGAGACGTCCCCGAGTAATTCACCCCTCCACTTT CASSETSPSNSPLHF TRBJ1-6 NA TRBV28 NA
TGTGCCAGCAGCTTAGCCCCGTTGGATACGCAGTATTTT CASSLAPLDTQYF TRBJ2-3 NA TRBV7-9 NA
TGTGCCAGCAGCATCCGGGACAGGCCCTCGGAAGCTTTCTTT CASSIRDRPSEAFF TRBJ1-1 TRBD1 TRBV7-9 NA
TGTGCCAGCAGCCAAGAGGGGGACTACGAGCAGTACTTC CASSQEGDYEQYF TRBJ2-7 NA TRBV11-3 once
TGCGCCAGCAGCCAAGGGGGACATCCTGCCCGTGAAGCTTTCTTT CASSQGGHPAREAFF TRBJ1-1 NA TRBV5-1 NA
TGTGCCAGCAGCTTGGTTGGATCGGAATCCTACGAGCAGTACTTC CASSLVGSESYEQYF TRBJ2-7 NA TRBV5-8 NA
TGTGCCAGCAGTGAGGGGGGTCAGGGTCACAATCAGCCCCAGCATTTT CASSEGGQGHNQPQHF TRBJ1-5 NA TRBV2 few
TGTGCCAGCAGTCTAAGGGGCCGGATAAATGAAAAACTGTTTTTT CASSLRGRINEKLFF TRBJ1-4 NA TRBV28 NA